These T cell receptor beta chains were read from a single sample in a study of shared clonotypes between healthy human individuals. Sequencing was performed with immunoSEQ multiplex PCR; in TCRdb, only in-frame clones are kept and a portion is missing. The table shows roughly 400,000 clones, with roughly 96% occurring only once. Material: memory CD8+ T cells sorted from blood. Receptors were obtained from a man aged 25-45 years in good health. Both conserved end residues are part of each CDR3. The D gene is left open where the match is weak. The listing skips clone size in some rows; elsewhere it reads once, few, many or a size class.

D gene	V gene	J gene	clone size	CDR3 protein	CDR3 DNA
.	TRBV7-8	TRBJ2-1	.	CASSHRVMARPAHLNNEQFF	TGTGCCAGCAGCCACAGGGTGATGGCGCGTCCCGCCCACCTTAACAATGAGCAGTTCTTC
TRBD2	TRBV18	TRBJ2-3	.	CASSPLAGSTDTQYF	TGTGCCAGCTCACCCCTAGCGGGCAGCACAGATACGCAGTATTTT
.	TRBV29-1	TRBJ2-5	.	CSVVSGGETQYF	TGCAGCGTGGTTAGCGGCGGGGAGACCCAGTACTTC
TRBD1	TRBV13	TRBJ1-6	.	CASSGGGQGPFRPLHF	TGTGCCAGCAGCGGCGGGGGACAGGGCCCCTTTAGACCCCTCCACTTT
TRBD1	TRBV7-2	TRBJ2-1	.	CASSFGTGYNEQFF	TGTGCCAGCAGCTTCGGGACAGGCTACAATGAGCAGTTCTTC
TRBD2	TRBV7-3	TRBJ2-1	.	CASSLVPSGRNEQFF	TGTGCCAGCAGCTTAGTGCCTAGCGGGAGGAATGAGCAGTTCTTC
TRBD1	TRBV27	TRBJ1-1	.	CASKWTGSNTEAFF	TGTGCCAGCAAATGGACAGGATCCAACACTGAAGCTTTCTTT
.	TRBV5-4	TRBJ2-6	once	CASSLPGLNVLTF	TGTGCCAGCAGCCTACCGGGCCTCAACGTCCTGACTTTC
TRBD2	TRBV7-2	TRBJ2-2	.	CASSLSGTGLVSNTGELFF	TGTGCCAGCAGCCTTAGCGGGACGGGACTAGTCTCGAACACCGGGGAGCTGTTTTTT
.	TRBV7-9	TRBJ1-3	few	CASSLDNSGNTIYF	TGTGCCAGCAGCTTAGACAACTCTGGAAACACCATATATTTT
TRBD1	TRBV5-1	TRBJ2-2	once	CASSLFRGTGELFF	TGCGCCAGCAGCCTCTTCAGGGGGACCGGGGAGCTGTTTTTT